The clone carrying this TCR beta chain was detected many times. The target antigen is unknown. The entry originates in a study of T cells in Graves' hyperthyroidism and ophthalmopathy. Study results and caveats: The majority of expanded thyroid clonotypes above 0.001 also appeared in blood.

Researchers amplified the TCR beta CDR3 regions from RNA transcripts. Initially, a first-round RT-PCR of the TCR CDR3 employed the HTBI primer set. TCRdb re-called the multiplex PCR reads with MiXCR, one entry per CDR3 protein. The sample holds hundreds of thousands of distinct CDR3 sequences, about 15% seen once. Inclusion characteristics of ophthalmopathy patients comprised a Clinical Activity Score of at least 3, a NOSPECS grade of at least 4, and duration under 3 months. Diagnoses used clinical symptoms, serum thyroxine and TRAb, thyroid ultrasound and orbital computed tomography. This sequence was found in a young man with Graves' ophthalmopathy. Sequences were obtained from blood.

The CDR3 coding sequence is TGCAGTGCTGGGACTGGCTCCTCCTACAATGAGCAGTTCTTC. This codes for CSAGTGSSYNEQFF. The genes are TRBV20-1 and TRBJ2-1, with D perhaps matching TRBD2 (6 bases). Trimming took off 5 bases at V and 0 bases at J, with 11 bases between the two ends. The CDR3 runs 14 residues. Germline CDR1 is DFQATT and CDR2 is SNEGSKA (reference sequence).